What follows describes a single TCR beta chain. The antigen is undetermined. This sample also contains other DNA sequences that code for the same CDR3. The data were taken from a study of cytomegalovirus exposure and HLA in healthy donors. The study, taken as a whole, reports: Links to common viral pathogens appeared, in a later analysis, for several of the most significant clusters. Immune exposure information comprised only CMV serostatus. Specific recognition of CMV antigens was confirmed in vitro for a few chains (all CMV-associated). Judged likely to be a sequencing artifact was a cluster of highly shared sequence variants.

The PCR had 60 Vbeta and 13 Jbeta primers. Measured with immunoSEQ multiplex PCR; TCRdb has only the in-frame clones, and not every one. The sample shows about 120,000 clones, 9% to 10% of them seen only once. The CDR3 extends over 15 amino acids. V shed 6 bases and J shed 3 bases, with 20 bases lying between them. Germline values: CDR1 GTSNPN, CDR2 SVGIG (reference sequence). The gene calls are TRBV30 and TRBJ1-1; maybe TRBD1 (5 bases). The sequence came from a man younger than 40 in good health and CMV-seronegative. Sequencing was carried out using PBMCs. For the CDR3, the DNA is TGTGCCTGCCTCGCCAGGGCACCGTGGGACACTGAAGCTTTCTTT. As protein: CACLARAPWDTEAFF.